What follows are 30 T cell receptor beta chains derived from one specimen sequenced in a study of blood T cells in healthy people across ages. Then a second PCR, running about 6 to 11 cycles, was carried out with a sample-barcoded 5' primer and a J-beta primer mix. In TCRdb, the 5' RACE reads were re-called with MiXCR into one record per CDR3 protein. Of approximately 850,000 distinct CDR3 sequences listed, roughly 44% were seen once; the top ten hold approximately 20%. Sequencing was performed on blood. The receptors here all came from a man aged 55 to 69 in good health.

This chain connects TRBV18 to TRBJ2-3; tentatively, D is TRBD2 (6 bases). The ends were cut back, 6 bases at V and 4 bases at J, with 20 bases in the middle. Germline V gene lookup returns CDR1 KGHSH and CDR2 LQKENI. The CDR3 has 16 residues. CDR3 nucleotides: TGTGCCAGCTCGCTTCAGGGAGGTTTAGCCTCAGATACGCAGTATTTT. It translates to CASSLQGGLASDTQYF.

The rearrangement links TRBV7-2 to TRBJ1-5; D perhaps matches TRBD1 (6 bases). Trimming shortened V by 5 bases and J by 5 bases, and 10 bases separated the two germline ends. The length of the CDR3 is 13 residues. CDR1 SGHTA and CDR2 FQGNSA come from the germline V gene. This CDR3 is CASSTQGYQPQHF. In DNA form, the CDR3 reads TGTGCCAGCAGCACGCAGGGGTATCAGCCCCAGCATTTT.

The V and J genes are TRBV11-2 and TRBJ2-7; D remains ambiguous. The closer fit of TRBJ2-5 to the DNA end suggests the J call may be wrong. CDR1 is SGHAT, CDR2 FQNNGV, per germline. The CDR3 totals 12 residues. The CDR3, as DNA: TGTGCCAGCAGCGACTGGACCAAGACCCAGTACTTC. Amino acids: CASSDWTKTQYF.

The gene calls are TRBV20-1 and TRBJ1-5, with 9 bases fitting TRBD1. The CDR3 spans 13 residues. V was pared by 5 bases and J by 5 bases, with 4 bases of the junction left unmatched. The germline gives CDR1 DFQATT, CDR2 SNEGSKA (reference sequence). CDR3 nucleotide sequence: TGCAGTGCTCTCCGACAGGGGGATCAGCCCCAGCATTTT. Translated, it gives CSALRQGDQPQHF.

This chain links TRBV20-1 with TRBJ2-2; a possible D gene is TRBD2 (5 bases). Looked up from germline, CDR1 is DFQATT and CDR2 is SNEGSKA (reference sequence). Trimming pared 6 bases from V and 5 bases from J, leaving 22 bases between. The CDR3 covers 16 residues. The CDR3 region is CSAGPPEERGTGELFF. CDR3 DNA: TGCAGTGCAGGACCTCCTGAGGAGCGAGGGACCGGGGAGCTGTTTTTT.

As regards this clonotype: One base away lies a much larger clone, so this may be a sequencing read error. The rearrangement uses TRBV6-1 and TRBJ1-2; 8 nucleotides line up with TRBD1. V lost 6 bases, J lost 3 bases, and 3 bases stayed unmatched. CDR3 length equals 13 residues. Germline lookup yields CDR1 MNHNS and CDR2 SASEGT. CDR3 nucleotides: TGTGCCAGCAGGCTGACAGGGGACTATGGCTACACCTTC. Residues: CASRLTGDYGYTF.

The chain uses TRBV20-1 and TRBJ2-2; D might be TRBD2 (7 bases). The CDR3 has 14 residues. V was trimmed by 0 bases and J by 7 bases, leaving 12 bases between them. Germline V gene lookup returns CDR1 DFQATT and CDR2 SNEGSKA (reference sequence). The DNA of the CDR3 is TGCAGTGCTAGAGATGGGGGGGCTGGCGGGGAGCTGTTTTTT. This encodes CSARDGGAGGELFF.

This clonotype has only a few counts. The chain links TRBV5-1 to TRBJ2-3; the match to TRBD2 covers 9 bases. Germline V gene data show CDR1 as SGHRS and CDR2 as YFSETQ. V lost 4 bases and J lost 3; bases outside the gene matches: 6. The CDR3 contains 15 residues. CDR3: CASSLERGATDTQYF. CDR3 in DNA: TGCGCCAGCAGCCTGGAGCGGGGGGCGACAGATACGCAGTATTTT.

The V and J genes are TRBV7-3 and TRBJ2-7; 8 bases match TRBD2. The CDR3 covers 13 residues. V shed 2 bases and J 6 bases; nucleotides not matched to a gene: 3. The germline CDR1 and CDR2 sequences are SGHTA and FQGTGA. CDR3 nucleotides: TGTGCCAGCAGCTTAGCCAGCGGGGGCGAGCAGTACTTC. It codes for CASSLASGGEQYF.

This CDR3 is CASSERDRGRATDTQYF. The CDR3 nucleotides are TGTGCCAGCAGCGAACGTGACAGGGGGCGCGCCACAGATACGCAGTATTTT. V is TRBV9 and J is TRBJ2-3; 10 bases line up with TRBD1. CDR3 length: 17 amino acids. Germline-derived CDR1 and CDR2 are SGDLS and YYNGEE. The trim removed 3 bases at V and 2 bases at J, leaving 9 bases unmatched.

This clonotype appeared a few times. The rearrangement joins TRBV25-1 to TRBJ1-1; tentatively, D is TRBD1 (5 bases). Trimming cost V 1 base and J 4 bases, with 16 bases left between them. Germline V gene sequence: CDR1 MGHDK, CDR2 SYGVNS. The CDR3 spans 16 residues. CDR3 region: CASSESIGWGTTEAFF. DNA of the CDR3: TGTGCCAGCAGTGAATCGATAGGATGGGGCACCACTGAAGCTTTCTTT. Together with reference TRBV25-1 and TRBJ1-1, the CDR3 gives the full variable domain: EADIYQTPRYLVIGTGKKITLECSQTMGHDKMYWYQQDPGMELHLIHYSYGVNSTEKGDLSSESTVSRIRTEHFPLTLESARPSHTSQYLCASSESIGWGTTEAFFGQGTRLTVV.

In this sample, this clonotype turned up many times. The rearrangement links TRBV3-1 to TRBJ1-4; TRBD1 might be the D (5 bases). Germline values: CDR1 LGHDT, CDR2 YNNKEL (reference sequence). The V end was cut by 7 bases, the J end by 3 bases, with 15 bases between. The CDR3 is 15 amino acids. CDR3 sequence: CASKGRDGSNEKLFF. In DNA form, the CDR3 reads TGTGCCAGCAAGGGCAGGGACGGGTCTAATGAAAAACTGTTTTTT.

The genes are TRBV7-3 and TRBJ2-3, with no clear D. The CDR3 covers 13 residues. V lost 4 bases and J 2 bases, leaving 7 bases between the germline ends. Germline V gives CDR1 SGHTA, CDR2 FQGTGA. The CDR3 sequence is CASSSGHTDTQYF. The DNA of the CDR3 is TGTGCCAGCAGCTCGGGCCACACAGATACGCAGTATTTT. The complete variable domain, with remaining parts taken from reference TRBV7-3 and TRBJ2-3, reads GAGVSQTPSNKVTEKGKYVELRCDPISGHTALYWYRQSLGQGPEFLIYFQGTGAADDSGLPNDRFFAVRPEGSVSTLKIQRTERGDSAVYLCASSSGHTDTQYFGPGTRLTVL.

The chain couples TRBV5-1 to TRBJ2-1; the D call may be TRBD1 or TRBD2 (5 bases each). Trimming took off 4 bases at V and 0 bases at J, with 17 bases between the two ends. The CDR3 is made up of 17 amino acids. Germline values: CDR1 SGHRS, CDR2 YFSETQ. The CDR3 protein is CASSGTRDRSSYNEQFF. The CDR3 DNA is TGCGCCAGCAGCGGAACCCGGGACCGGAGCTCCTACAATGAGCAGTTCTTC.

J is TRBJ2-6 and V is TRBV7-6; TRBD1 agrees at 9 bases. Germline lookup yields CDR1 SGHVS and CDR2 FNYEAQ. The CDR3 contains 20 residues. Trimming at V came to 5 bases and at J to 0 bases, leaving 14 bases not matched to a gene. The DNA for the CDR3 is TGTGCCAGCAGCAAACGACCGGTCGGGACAGGGAACTCTGGGGCCAACGTCCTGACTTTC. This encodes CASSKRPVGTGNSGANVLTF.

This clonotype was observed a few times. The rearrangement joins TRBV7-2 to TRBJ2-4, with 7 bases matching TRBD2. CDR3 length: 14 residues. CDR1 is SGHTA, CDR2 FQGNSA, per germline. V gave up 6 bases and J gave up 2 bases; unmatched junction bases: 4. CDR3 sequence reads: CASSDGGSKNIQYF. The CDR3 DNA is TGTGCCAGCAGTGACGGGGGGTCCAAAAACATTCAGTACTTC.

The chain uses TRBV29-1 and TRBJ2-7; TRBD1 agrees at 7 bases. This CDR3 is 13 amino acids long. Germline CDR1 reads SQVTM; CDR2 reads ANQGSEA. The V segment lost 2 bases and the J segment 2 bases; nucleotides outside the gene matches: 3. CDR3 loop: CSVESDRAYEQYF. The CDR3 DNA sequence: TGCAGCGTTGAAAGCGACAGGGCCTACGAGCAGTACTTC.

V is TRBV6-5 and J is TRBJ1-6; D perhaps matches TRBD1 (6 bases). CDR1 and CDR2 from the germline V gene are MNHEY and SVGAGI. The V and J ends lost 6 bases and 7 bases respectively, with 13 bases between them. The CDR3 is 14 residues long. The CDR3 spells CASSLRDKNSPLHF. DNA of the CDR3: TGTGCCAGCAGCCTCCGGGACAAGAATTCACCCCTCCACTTT.

This rearrangement joins TRBV20-1 to TRBJ2-5; no reliable D call. The CDR3 length is 12 residues. Trimming took 4 bases from V and 10 from J, leaving 16 bases between them. CDR1 and CDR2 (germline): DFQATT, SNEGSKA (reference sequence). CDR3 amino acids: CSANMATPVQYF. CDR3 DNA: TGCAGTGCTAATATGGCTACCCCCGTCCAGTACTTC.

This clonotype appeared many times. This chain joins TRBV7-9 and TRBJ2-5, with D hard to call. Trimming shortened V by 2 bases and J by 5 bases, and 3 bases separated the two germline ends. This CDR3 is 11 amino acids long. Germline V gene lookup returns CDR1 SEHNR and CDR2 FQNEAQ (reference sequence). The DNA of the CDR3 is TGTGCCAGCAGCTTAATCGAGACCCAGTACTTC. It codes for CASSLIETQYF.

The chain carries TRBV20-1 and TRBJ2-7; possibly TRBD2 for D (5 bases). CDR3 size: 16 residues. Germline V gene sequence: CDR1 DFQATT, CDR2 SNEGSKA (reference sequence). Trimming removed 3 bases from V and 1 base from J, with 19 bases in between. The CDR3 DNA reads as TGCAGTGCTAGGGACCCTATGCTAGCTCGGTCCTACGAGCAGTACTTC. Amino acid sequence: CSARDPMLARSYEQYF.

The J gene is TRBJ2-2, the V gene TRBV10-3; D uncertain. CDR3 length: 12 residues. Between the trimmed V and J ends, which lost 8 bases and 4 bases, there was a span of 8 bases. Germline values: CDR1 ENHRY, CDR2 SYGVKD. The CDR3 DNA reads as TGTGCCATCGGAACCGGCACCGGGGAGCTGTTTTTT. Protein product: CAIGTGTGELFF.

The chain couples TRBV20-1 to TRBJ1-1, with a weak D call TRBD1 (5 bases). V lost 6 bases to trimming and J lost 5 bases, with 16 bases between them. There are 13 residues in the CDR3. Germline V gene data show CDR1 as DFQATT and CDR2 as SNEGSKA (reference sequence). CDR3 in amino acids: CSALGRLGTEAFF. As DNA, the CDR3 is TGCAGTGCCCTGGGACGGTTGGGTACTGAAGCTTTCTTT.

This chain joins TRBV11-2 and TRBJ1-3; D unclear. Trimming shortened V by 1 base and J by 1 base, and 11 bases separated the two germline ends. In germline, CDR1 is SGHAT, CDR2 FQNNGV. This CDR3 is 16 amino acids long. CDR3: CASSLVGRLSGNTIYF. CDR3 sequence (DNA): TGTGCCAGCAGCTTAGTTGGGCGCCTATCTGGAAACACCATATATTTT.

This clonotype appeared a few times. J is TRBJ1-6 and V is TRBV4-3, with D tentatively TRBD1 (6 bases). The CDR3 contains 15 residues. V shed 1 base and J shed 9 bases, with 13 bases lying between them. CDR1 and CDR2 from the germline V gene are LGHNA and YSLEER. In nucleotides, the CDR3 is TGCGCCAGCAGCCAAGTTGCAGGGGTCGTTTCACCCCTCCACTTT. Protein product: CASSQVAGVVSPLHF.

This clonotype was recorded at least ten times. This sequence joins TRBV28 and TRBJ1-6; the D gene is possibly TRBD1 (5 bases). The CDR3 has 14 residues. The germline CDR1 and CDR2 sequences are MDHEN and SYDVKM. Trimming took off 8 bases at V and 2 bases at J, with 10 bases between the two ends. The CDR3 nucleotides are TGTGCCAGCGGGACGGTGACCTATAATTCACCCCTCCACTTT. Translated: CASGTVTYNSPLHF.

This rearrangement joins TRBV2 to TRBJ2-5; maybe TRBD2 (7 bases). CDR1 SNHLY and CDR2 FYNNEI come from the germline V gene. The V end lost 3 bases, the J end lost 0 bases, and 20 bases lay between the germline ends. The CDR3 covers 18 residues. The CDR3 loop reads CASSDWRPGGRYQETQYF. The CDR3, as DNA: TGTGCCAGCAGTGATTGGCGGCCGGGGGGCCGGTACCAAGAGACCCAGTACTTC. The complete variable domain, with remaining parts taken from reference TRBV2 and TRBJ2-5, reads EPEVTQTPSHQVTQMGQEVILRCVPISNHLYFYWYRQILGQKVEFLVSFYNNEISEKSEIFDDQFSVERPDGSNFTLKIRSTKLEDSAMYFCASSDWRPGGRYQETQYFGPGTRLLVL.

This clonotype was seen more than once but under ten times. This chain joins TRBV20-1 and TRBJ2-1; D might be TRBD1 or TRBD2, each matching 5 bases. Trimming shortened V by 4 bases and J by 7 bases, and 14 bases separated the two germline ends. This CDR3 has 13 residues. The germline V gene has CDR1 DFQATT and CDR2 SNEGSKA (reference sequence). CDR3 DNA sequence: TGCAGTGCTATTCCGGGGCAATTTAATGAGCAGTTCTTC. The encoded protein is CSAIPGQFNEQFF.

The rearrangement links TRBV5-4 to TRBJ2-7; 11 bases align to TRBD1. Germline assignment: CDR1 SGHNT and CDR2 YYREEE (reference sequence). V trimming: 3 bases; J trimming: 0 bases; junction bases outside the gene matches: 8. CDR3 size: 17 residues. CDR3 DNA: TGTGCCAGCAGCTCGCGGACAGGGGGCCGAAGCTCCTACGAGCAGTACTTC. It translates to CASSSRTGGRSSYEQYF.

This clonotype was seen more than once but under ten times. Mismatch with germline at one junction end may stem from a read error. CDR3 sequence (DNA): TGTGCCAGCAGCTCTTTCTCCGACAATGAGCAGTTCTTC. Its protein is CASSSFSDNEQFF. The chain carries TRBV7-2 and TRBJ2-1, with D hard to call. The CDR3 consists of 13 residues. Germline V gene data show CDR1 as SGHTA and CDR2 as FQGNSA.